This T cell receptor beta chain was recorded in a study of shared T cell receptors in the human thymus. Germline-derived CDR1 and CDR2 are SQVTM and ANQGSEA. V lost 2 bases, J lost 6 bases, and 29 bases lay in between. The CDR3 runs to 19 residues. Clones were read by immunoSEQ multiplex PCR, and TCRdb kept only the in-frame ones, dropping some. Of about 660,000 clones detected, 88% appear once; the ten largest clones hold 0.0095% to 0.013%. This sample was shared with a second study, whose subject was human thymus T cells. That source reports: Each of the donors was a healthy Finnish infant who was undergoing open corrective cardiac surgery for congenital heart defects. Resections were taken during corrective heart surgery, and the thymus tissue came from these. Repertoires sampled from thymus and blood appeared biased in V and J gene usage. Thymic TCR repertoires of unrelated people reportedly overlapped highly.

The receptor was isolated from a boy under two years old with a congenital heart defect. The sequenced material came from thymocytes. This chain links TRBV29-1 with TRBJ2-1; D tentatively fits TRBD1 or TRBD2 (9 bases each). The CDR3 bases are TGCAGCGTTGAAACCTGGGACAGGGAGGTGGGCGGGGGGGGCAATGAGCAGTTCTTC. Translating gives CSVETWDREVGGGGNEQFF.